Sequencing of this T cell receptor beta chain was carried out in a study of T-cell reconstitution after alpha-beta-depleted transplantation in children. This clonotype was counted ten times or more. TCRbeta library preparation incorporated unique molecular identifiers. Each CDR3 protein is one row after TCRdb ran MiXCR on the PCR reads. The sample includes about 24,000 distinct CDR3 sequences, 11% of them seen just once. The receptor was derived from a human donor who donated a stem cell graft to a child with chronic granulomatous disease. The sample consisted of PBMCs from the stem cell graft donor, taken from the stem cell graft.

In DNA form, the CDR3 reads TGTGCCAGCAGCCAACATAATAATTCACCCCTCCACTTT. Translation: CASSQHNNSPLHF. The V call is TRBV3-1, the J call TRBJ1-6; D gene unclear. CDR3 length equals 13 residues. Deletions cut 2 bases from V and 5 bases from J, with 4 bases between. Germline lookup yields CDR1 LGHDT and CDR2 YNNKEL (reference sequence).